Each of the 27 T cell receptor beta chains below was sequenced from the same sample in a study of beta chain features in type 1 diabetes. Every bit of the isolated RNA underwent reverse transcription, so sequencing read expressed TCRB transcripts. The assay was immunoSEQ multiplex PCR, and TCRdb's table has in-frame clones only and misses some. The repertoire holds around 180,000 clones, with about 13% as singletons. What was sequenced was central memory CD4+ T cells from blood. Receptor source: a woman aged 18-35 years in good health.

This clone occurred a few times. V gene TRBV18 combines with J gene TRBJ2-5; D perhaps matches TRBD2 (5 bases). Germline CDR1 reads KGHSH; CDR2 reads LQKENI. The CDR3 sequence is 14 residues long. Trimming removed 3 bases at V and 5 bases at J, with 13 bases between. The CDR3 protein is CASSPFDRGETQYF. The DNA of the CDR3 is TGTGCCAGCTCACCTTTCGACCGAGGGGAGACCCAGTACTTC.

The sample holds a few counts of this clone. The chain is built from TRBV5-4 and TRBJ2-5, with TRBD2 identical over 11 bases. Germline V CDR1 and CDR2: SGHNT, YYREEE (reference sequence). The V gene end was trimmed by 5 bases and the J gene end by 2 bases; junction bases not matched to a gene: 5. The CDR3 runs 15 residues. The CDR3 loop reads CASSPRTSGQETQYF. CDR3 coding DNA: TGTGCCAGCAGTCCCCGGACTAGCGGGCAAGAGACCCAGTACTTC.

This clone was picked up a small number of times. The chain recombines TRBV4-1 with TRBJ1-5, with 7 bases identical to TRBD1. This CDR3 has 15 residues. Trimming cost V 3 bases and J 7 bases; bases outside gene matches: 9. Germline V gives CDR1 MGHRA, CDR2 YSYEKL. CDR3 sequence (DNA): TGCGCCAGCAGCCAGGAAGGAGGGGGCCGGCAGCCCCAGCATTTT. Amino acids: CASSQEGGGRQPQHF.

The CDR3 region is CASSLRGTSGRARETQYF. Written as DNA, the CDR3 is TGTGCCAGTAGTCTCCGCGGGACTAGCGGGAGGGCCAGGGAGACCCAGTACTTC. The chain links TRBV19 to TRBJ2-5; TRBD2 matches 16 bases. Germline lookup yields CDR1 LNHDA and CDR2 SQIVND (reference sequence). This CDR3 spans 18 amino acids. J gave up 5 bases and V 5 bases, and 11 bases lay outside the gene matches.

This clone was recorded a few times. V usage is TRBV6-5 and J usage is TRBJ1-2, with D possibly matching TRBD1 (5 bases). The V end lost 2 bases, the J end lost 7 bases, and 17 bases lay between the germline ends. Germline CDR1 MNHEY, CDR2 SVGAGI. This CDR3 contains 15 residues. The CDR3 protein is CASSYGSRGPRGYTF. For the CDR3, the DNA is TGTGCCAGCAGTTACGGGTCTAGGGGCCCTCGTGGCTACACCTTC.

The chain employs TRBV5-1 and TRBJ2-7; 7 bases agree with TRBD1. Per the germline V gene, CDR1 is SGHRS and CDR2 is YFSETQ. The CDR3 spans 18 residues. J gave up 0 bases and V 4 bases, and 16 bases lay outside the gene matches. Written as DNA, the CDR3 is TGCGCCAGCAGCCCCCTACCCGGGACAGAGCTCATCTCCTACGAGCAGTACTTC. It codes for CASSPLPGTELISYEQYF. The whole variable domain, remainder taken from reference TRBV5-1 and TRBJ2-7, is KAGVTQTPRYLIKTRGQQVTLSCSPISGHRSVSWYQQTPGQGLQFLFEYFSETQRNKGNFPGRFSGRQFSNSRSEMNVSTLELGDSALYLCASSPLPGTELISYEQYFGPGTRLTVT.

This clone was detected a few times. This chain joins TRBV7-9 and TRBJ2-5, with D possibly matching TRBD2 (6 bases). The germline V gene encodes CDR1 SEHNR and CDR2 FQNEAQ (reference sequence). Deletions cut 3 bases from V and 13 bases from J, with 24 bases between. The length of the CDR3 is 15 residues. The CDR3 here is CASSLVSGSHPGMYF. CDR3 DNA: TGTGCCAGCAGCTTGGTGTCCGGGAGCCACCCCGGGATGTACTTC.

There are a few counts of this clone. This chain links TRBV29-1 with TRBJ1-2; D not resolved. V shed 4 bases and J shed 0 bases, with 6 bases lying between them. This CDR3 spans 12 amino acids. The germline CDR1 and CDR2 sequences are SQVTM and ANQGSEA. CDR3 DNA sequence: TGCAGCGTTGGTAGCGCTAACTATGGCTACACCTTC. The encoded protein is CSVGSANYGYTF.

This clone was counted a few times. The chain carries TRBV4-2 and TRBJ2-1, with a tentative D call TRBD2 (6 bases). The V end was cut by 1 base, the J end by 0 bases, with 16 bases between. Germline V gene sequence: CDR1 LGHNA, CDR2 YNFKEQ. CDR3 size: 18 residues. The CDR3 sequence: CASSQVFRGMSSYNEQFF. The CDR3 nucleotides are TGTGCCAGCAGCCAAGTATTCCGCGGGATGAGCTCCTACAATGAGCAGTTCTTC.

This clone was detected many times. Other DNA sequences in the sample encode the same CDR3. The V and J genes are TRBV18 and TRBJ2-7; 9 bases match TRBD1. Germline CDR1 reads KGHSH; CDR2 reads LQKENI. The length of the CDR3 is 15 residues. The trim removed 0 bases at V and 3 bases at J, leaving 3 bases unmatched. The CDR3 loop reads CASSPPGQGNYEQYF. In nucleotides, the CDR3 is TGTGCCAGCTCACCACCGGGACAGGGTAACTACGAGCAGTACTTC.

The chain joins TRBV19 to TRBJ1-3, with D perhaps TRBD1 (5 bases). The length of the CDR3 is 16 residues. Germline CDR1 LNHDA, CDR2 SQIVND (reference sequence). The V and J ends lost 3 bases and 0 bases respectively, with 12 bases between them. Here the CDR3 DNA reads TGTGCCAGTAGTATGTCCGGACAAACCTCTGGAAACACCATATATTTT. Translated, it gives CASSMSGQTSGNTIYF.

Only a few counts were recorded for this clone. CDR3 protein: CASSTDRANTGELFF. In DNA form, the CDR3 reads TGTGCCAGTAGTACGGACAGGGCGAACACCGGGGAGCTGTTTTTT. V gene TRBV19 combines with J gene TRBJ2-2; 8 positions agree with TRBD1. Trimming cost V 4 bases and J 0 bases; bases outside gene matches: 1. CDR3 size: 15 residues. The germline V gene has CDR1 LNHDA and CDR2 SQIVND (reference sequence).

This clone has a handful of counts. This chain links TRBV7-2 with TRBJ1-4; 7 bases map to TRBD1. The CDR3 extends over 14 amino acids. Germline V CDR1 and CDR2: SGHTA, FQGNSA. V lost 5 bases to trimming and J lost 3 bases; unmatched junction nucleotides: 3. The CDR3 DNA sequence: TGTGCCAGCAGCATCGGGACAGCTAATGAAAAACTGTTTTTT. Translation: CASSIGTANEKLFF.

This clone was observed a handful of times. The chain joins TRBV9 to TRBJ1-1; perhaps TRBD1 as D (5 bases). Deletions cut 5 bases from V and 5 bases from J, with 13 bases between. This CDR3 comprises 13 residues. Germline lookup yields CDR1 SGDLS and CDR2 YYNGEE. The CDR3 nucleotides are TGTGCCAGCAGTCTGGGCGGGGGGACTGAAGCTTTCTTT. Translated: CASSLGGGTEAFF.

The V gene is TRBV18, the J gene TRBJ2-4, with 8 bases identical to TRBD2. The junction had 8 bases not matched to a gene; V was cut back by 5 bases and J by 5 bases. Germline V gene lookup returns CDR1 KGHSH and CDR2 LQKENI. CDR3 length: 15 residues. Here the CDR3 reads CASSTVAGQQNIQYF. In DNA form, the CDR3 reads TGTGCCAGCTCAACGGTAGCGGGGCAGCAAAACATTCAGTACTTC.

CDR3 sequence (DNA): TGTGCCACCTCGACAGGGGGAGCTAGCACAGATACGCAGTATTTT. Residues: CATSTGGASTDTQYF. The gene calls are TRBV2 and TRBJ2-3; 9 bases align to TRBD1. CDR1 SNHLY and CDR2 FYNNEI come from the germline V gene. The CDR3 runs 15 residues. V lost 10 bases and J lost 0; bases outside the gene matches: 8.

The sample holds a few counts of this clone. The chain combines TRBV6-5 with TRBJ2-1, with TRBD2 identical over 9 bases. Germline V gene sequence: CDR1 MNHEY, CDR2 SVGAGI. V was pared by 6 bases and J by 6 bases, with 9 bases of the junction left unmatched. This CDR3 has 15 amino acids. CDR3 loop: CASSPSGRSVNEQFF. The CDR3 DNA reads TGTGCCAGCAGCCCCAGCGGGAGGTCTGTCAATGAGCAGTTCTTC.

The chain couples TRBV30 to TRBJ2-7; tentative D call: TRBD1 (5 bases). CDR3 size: 11 residues. The V end lost 1 base, the J end lost 6 bases, and 7 bases lay between the germline ends. Germline V gene sequence: CDR1 GTSNPN, CDR2 SVGIG (reference sequence). For the CDR3, the DNA is TGTGCCTGGAGTGACAGGATCGAGCAGTACTTC. Translation: CAWSDRIEQYF.

V and J are TRBV18 and TRBJ1-2; unclear D gene. V was clipped by 3 bases and J by 2 bases, with 13 bases between them. The CDR3 is 15 residues long. The germline gives CDR1 KGHSH, CDR2 LQKENI. The CDR3 region is CASSPRGESNYGYTF. CDR3 sequence (DNA): TGTGCCAGCTCACCGCGGGGAGAGTCCAACTATGGCTACACCTTC.

The chain combines TRBV7-3 with TRBJ2-7, with D perhaps matching TRBD2 (7 bases). Germline V gene lookup returns CDR1 SGHTA and CDR2 FQGTGA. V lost 1 base, J lost 8 bases, and 9 bases lay in between. This CDR3 comprises 12 residues. The CDR3 loop reads CASSLMGGQQYF. CDR3 coding DNA: TGTGCCAGCAGCTTAATGGGGGGGCAGCAGTACTTC.

The chain couples TRBV7-6 to TRBJ2-3; possible D gene TRBD2, 7 bases. The germline V gene encodes CDR1 SGHVS and CDR2 FNYEAQ. The CDR3 sequence is 14 residues long. Trimming left V 4 bases short and J 7 bases short, with 15 bases between. CDR3 nucleotide sequence: TGTGCCAGCAGCTCATCAAGGGGGGGGAATACGCAGTATTTT. Its translation: CASSSSRGGNTQYF.

The chain links TRBV4-1 to TRBJ2-5; D unclear. V was clipped by 4 bases and J by 5 bases, with 8 bases between them. The V gene's germline CDR1 is MGHRA and CDR2 YSYEKL. The CDR3 loop spans 12 amino acids. The CDR3 nucleotides read TGCGCCAGCAGCCCCTTCGGGGAGACCCAGTACTTC. Its protein is CASSPFGETQYF.

The V gene is TRBV4-1, the J gene TRBJ2-4, with unresolved D. The CDR3 consists of 12 residues. V lost 0 bases and J lost 9, with 6 bases in between. Per germline, CDR1 MGHRA and CDR2 YSYEKL. The CDR3: CASSQDLGIQYF. For the CDR3, the DNA is TGCGCCAGCAGCCAAGATCTAGGCATTCAGTACTTC.

The V call is TRBV6-5, the J call TRBJ1-2; 8 bases agree with TRBD1. This CDR3 comprises 15 residues. Trimming took 2 bases from V and 7 from J; bases not matched to a gene: 9. Germline V gene data show CDR1 as MNHEY and CDR2 as SVGAGI. CDR3 in DNA: TGTGCCAGCAGTTACGGGAATCAGGGGGCGGGTGGCTACACCTTC. This encodes CASSYGNQGAGGYTF.

This clone was detected only a few times. This sequence joins TRBV11-2 and TRBJ1-1, with D perhaps TRBD1 (6 bases). Per germline, CDR1 SGHAT and CDR2 FQNNGV. The CDR3 extends over 15 amino acids. V lost 2 bases and J lost 6, with 16 bases in between. The CDR3 is CASSLLGSGVSEAFF. CDR3 DNA sequence: TGTGCCAGCAGCTTATTGGGGTCAGGGGTATCTGAAGCTTTCTTT.

This clone was observed a few times. The chain uses TRBV28 and TRBJ2-5; D is unclear. V dropped 2 bases and J dropped 5 bases, with 15 bases sitting between them. This CDR3 is 15 amino acids long. The V gene's germline CDR1 is MDHEN and CDR2 SYDVKM. The CDR3 DNA follows: TGTGCCAGCAGTTTACCCCCTCCAATCGGGGAGACCCAGTACTTC. It yields the protein CASSLPPPIGETQYF.

V and J are TRBV28 and TRBJ1-1; D unresolved. Trimming pared 10 bases from V and 2 bases from J, leaving 17 bases between. CDR3 length equals 14 residues. Germline CDR1 MDHEN, CDR2 SYDVKM. The DNA of the CDR3 is TGTGCCACCGTAAAACCAAGAGGCAACACTGAAGCTTTCTTT. Protein: CATVKPRGNTEAFF.